The 14 T cell receptor beta chains presented below share a single source sample, sequenced in a study of cytomegalovirus exposure and HLA in healthy donors. PCR involved 60 Vbeta and 13 Jbeta primers. Clones were read by immunoSEQ multiplex PCR, and TCRdb kept only the in-frame ones, dropping some. The sample has about 150,000 clones; approximately 72% are singletons. Sequencing input: PBMCs. The source is a man aged 18 to 29 in good health and CMV-seronegative.

The gene calls are TRBV7-6 and TRBJ2-7; D is perhaps TRBD1 (5 bases). Trimming left V 2 bases short and J 5 bases short, with 10 bases between. The length of the CDR3 is 13 residues. Germline V gene lookup returns CDR1 SGHVS and CDR2 FNYEAQ. The CDR3 here is CASSLRGRDEQYF. The CDR3 coding sequence is TGTGCCAGCAGCTTAAGGGGTCGGGACGAGCAGTACTTC.

This chain links TRBV28 with TRBJ1-5, with 9 bases fitting TRBD1. Germline lookup yields CDR1 MDHEN and CDR2 SYDVKM. This CDR3 region has 20 residues. J was trimmed by 8 bases and V by 5 bases; bases with no gene match: 25. CDR3 loop: CASSPAGPGTGKFGGEPQHF. CDR3 DNA sequence: TGTGCCAGCAGTCCGGCAGGACCCGGGACAGGGAAATTCGGTGGGGAGCCCCAGCATTTT.

As to this clone: Other DNA sequences within the sample encode an identical CDR3. The chain employs TRBV4-3 and TRBJ2-7; 8 bases line up with TRBD2. The CDR3 totals 16 residues. The germline CDR1 and CDR2 sequences are LGHNA and YSLEER. The V gene end was trimmed by 0 bases and the J gene end by 4 bases; junction bases not matched to a gene: 8. CDR3 loop: CASSQDQLAGGYEQYF. The CDR3 DNA reads TGCGCCAGCAGCCAAGATCAGCTGGCGGGGGGTTACGAGCAGTACTTC.

The V call is TRBV4-3, the J call TRBJ2-7, with 10 bases that match TRBD2. V shed 1 base, J shed 2 bases, and the junction held 11 bases outside the gene matches. CDR3 length equals 18 residues. CDR1 and CDR2 (germline): LGHNA, YSLEER. The CDR3 DNA reads as TGCGCCAGCAGCCAAGGGCGAACTCTAGCGGGGGCCCCCTACGAGCAGTACTTC. Its protein is CASSQGRTLAGAPYEQYF.

V is TRBV27 and J is TRBJ2-2; 8 nucleotides align to TRBD1. V lost 6 bases, J lost 6 bases, and 12 bases stayed unmatched. This CDR3 has 16 amino acids. CDR1 and CDR2 from the germline V gene are MNHEY and SMNVEV (reference sequence). The CDR3 spells CASSYHRGVMPGELFF. CDR3 sequence (DNA): TGTGCCAGCAGCTACCACAGGGGGGTTATGCCCGGGGAGCTGTTTTTT.

This sequence joins TRBV11-2 and TRBJ1-1, with D hard to call. Deletions cut 2 bases from V and 0 bases from J, with 10 bases between. The CDR3 length is 15 residues. CDR1 and CDR2 from the germline V gene are SGHAT and FQNNGV. In nucleotides, the CDR3 is TGTGCCAGCAGCTTAATCAGCGCAGTGAACACTGAAGCTTTCTTT. It translates to CASSLISAVNTEAFF.

The rearrangement joins TRBV5-1 to TRBJ1-1, with a possible D match to TRBD1 (5 bases). Trimming cost V 3 bases and J 0 bases, with 9 bases left between them. Per the germline V gene, CDR1 is SGHRS and CDR2 is YFSETQ. This CDR3 spans 14 amino acids. The CDR3 here is CASSWGLLNTEAFF. CDR3 in DNA: TGCGCCAGCAGCTGGGGCCTGTTGAACACTGAAGCTTTCTTT.

This clone was recorded only once. The rearrangement joins TRBV30 to TRBJ2-5; TRBD1 aligns across 9 bases. Germline loops: CDR1 GTSNPN, CDR2 SVGIG (reference sequence). The V segment lost 6 bases and the J segment 5 bases; nucleotides outside the gene matches: 13. This CDR3 spans 15 amino acids. As DNA, the CDR3 is TGTGCCTGTGCTGATAGGACAGGGGCTAGCGAGACCCAGTACTTC. Protein product: CACADRTGASETQYF.

The chain combines TRBV5-1 with TRBJ1-5; TRBD1 agrees at 11 bases. CDR3 size: 17 residues. Per the germline V gene, CDR1 is SGHRS and CDR2 is YFSETQ. The V and J ends lost 4 bases and 2 bases, in that order; junction bases with no gene match: 8. The DNA of the CDR3 is TGCGCCAGCAGCCCAGGACAGGGGGCGAAAGGCAATCAGCCCCAGCATTTT. It codes for CASSPGQGAKGNQPQHF.

The chain uses TRBV19 and TRBJ2-7; perhaps TRBD1 as D (6 bases). CDR1 is LNHDA, CDR2 SQIVND, per germline (reference sequence). V lost 3 bases to trimming and J lost 1 base, with 16 bases between them. This CDR3 has 16 amino acids. The CDR3 sequence is CASSMEVTGPSYEQYF. CDR3 DNA sequence: TGTGCCAGTAGTATGGAGGTCACAGGGCCTTCCTACGAGCAGTACTTC.

The J gene is TRBJ2-2, the V gene TRBV10-1; the D gene is possibly TRBD2 (6 bases). This CDR3 comprises 16 residues. Trimming took off 3 bases at V and 6 bases at J, with 17 bases between the two ends. CDR1 WNHNN and CDR2 SYGVQD come from the germline V gene (reference sequence). This CDR3 reads CASSEPWGDHAGELFF. The CDR3, as DNA: TGCGCCAGCAGTGAACCCTGGGGGGATCACGCCGGGGAGCTGTTTTTT.

The chain uses TRBV7-9 and TRBJ2-5; 11 bases are a match to TRBD2. The V segment lost 5 bases and the J segment 4 bases; nucleotides outside the gene matches: 3. The CDR3 is 14 amino acids. Germline assignment: CDR1 SEHNR and CDR2 FQNEAQ (reference sequence). The CDR3, as DNA: TGTGCCAGCAGCCCGACTAGCGGGGTAGAGACCCAGTACTTC. The encoded protein is CASSPTSGVETQYF.

This clone occurred a few times. The chain is built from TRBV28 and TRBJ1-1, with a weak D call TRBD1 (5 bases). Germline V CDR1 and CDR2: MDHEN, SYDVKM. CDR3 length equals 15 residues. V shed 6 bases and J shed 8 bases, with 22 bases lying between them. In DNA form, the CDR3 reads TGTGCCAGCAGCCTCCCCTCGGCAGGGCGCCCCGAAGCTTTCTTT. Its translation: CASSLPSAGRPEAFF.

This clone has a handful of counts. This chain joins TRBV4-3 and TRBJ2-1; 13 positions match TRBD2. With V trimmed by 5 bases and J by 3 bases, 7 bases remained unmatched. Germline V CDR1 and CDR2: LGHNA, YSLEER. This CDR3 is built from 17 residues. CDR3 loop: CASSSPGLAGDYNEQFF. For the CDR3, the DNA is TGCGCCAGCAGCAGCCCCGGACTAGCGGGGGACTACAATGAGCAGTTCTTC.